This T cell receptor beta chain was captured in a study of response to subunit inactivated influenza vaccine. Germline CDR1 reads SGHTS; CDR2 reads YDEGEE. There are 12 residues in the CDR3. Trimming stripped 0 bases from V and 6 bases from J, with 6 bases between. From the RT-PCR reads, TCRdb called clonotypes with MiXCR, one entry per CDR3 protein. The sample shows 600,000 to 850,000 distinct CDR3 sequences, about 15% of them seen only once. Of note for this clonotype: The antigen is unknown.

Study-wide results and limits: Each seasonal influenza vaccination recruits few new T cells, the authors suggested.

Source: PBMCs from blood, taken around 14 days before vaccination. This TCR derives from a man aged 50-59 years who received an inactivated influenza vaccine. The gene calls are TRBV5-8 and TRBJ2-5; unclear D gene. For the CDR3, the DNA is TGTGCCAGCAGCTTGGTGGAGCAGACCCAGTACTTC. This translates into CASSLVEQTQYF.